The 2 T cell receptor beta chains below come from one sample, sequenced in a study of blood T cells in healthy people across ages. Sample-barcoded 5' priming and a J-beta primer mix drove a second PCR of roughly 7 to 11 cycles. TCRdb redid the calling of the 5' RACE reads with MiXCR, one entry per CDR3 protein. Among about 640,000 distinct CDR3 sequences listed, approximately 30% were seen once. Sample: blood. Receptors were obtained from a woman aged 80 or over in good health.

The chain uses TRBV2 and TRBJ1-1; D ambiguous. Germline values: CDR1 SNHLY, CDR2 FYNNEI. CDR3 length equals 14 residues. Trimming shortened V by 8 bases and J by 4 bases, and 17 bases separated the two germline ends. CDR3 sequence reads: CASRKASLGTEAFF. CDR3 DNA: TGTGCCAGCCGAAAGGCCAGCTTGGGCACTGAAGCTTTCTTT.

This clonotype showed up many times. The gene calls are TRBV7-2 and TRBJ2-1, with 8 bases that match TRBD1. CDR3 size: 16 residues. Germline-derived CDR1 and CDR2 are SGHTA and FQGNSA. V lost 6 bases, J lost 6 bases, and 13 bases stayed unmatched. The CDR3 protein is CASRKLSGGTGNEQFF. DNA of the CDR3: TGTGCCAGCAGAAAACTATCAGGGGGCACGGGCAATGAGCAGTTCTTC.